This T cell receptor (beta chain) was recorded in a study of graft-versus-host responses after intestinal transplantation. As for the study in general: In this cohort, recipients had multivisceral, liver-intestinal, or isolated intestinal transplants. Every recipient had anti-thymocyte globulin induction and around 3 years of tacrolimus plus steroids. Study-level findings and limits: GvH clones detected in recipient marrow included some appearing first in ileum or blood. GvH clone levels peaked in circulation, and this peak was associated with early post-transplant HvG declines.

TCRdb's table, derived via immunoSEQ multiplex PCR, lists solely in-frame clones and lacks some. Of under 140,000 clones in the sample, 90% to 95% were seen once. There are 12 residues in the CDR3. Germline loops: CDR1 SEHNR, CDR2 FQNEAQ (reference sequence). V lost 1 base, J lost 7 bases, and 5 bases lay in between. This clone has only one observation. Its antigen is currently unknown. Additional DNA sequences in this sample encode the identical CDR3. The sample here was unstimulated CD8+ T cells sorted from spleen or lymph node cells, taken before intestinal transplant. V and J are TRBV7-9 and TRBJ1-5; D call uncertain. The clonotype originates from a human donor who received an intestinal transplant. The CDR3 sequence is CASSLGAQPQHF. CDR3 DNA: TGTGCCAGCAGCTTAGGGGCCCAGCCCCAGCATTTT.